What follows are 10 T cell receptor beta chains derived from one specimen sequenced in a study of cytomegalovirus exposure and HLA in healthy donors. Profiling relied on immunoSEQ multiplex PCR, and the TCRdb table lists in-frame clones only, not all of them. The repertoire includes 150,000 to 200,000 clones, roughly 86% of them detected once, and about 1.6% sits in the top ten. Sequences were obtained from PBMCs. The receptor set was obtained from a woman aged 18 to 35 in good health and CMV-seronegative.

The rearrangement uses TRBV4-2 and TRBJ1-2; 8 positions match TRBD1. This CDR3 has 15 residues. Germline V gene sequence: CDR1 LGHNA, CDR2 YNFKEQ. V dropped 3 bases and J dropped 4; count of bases not matched to a gene: 7. The CDR3: CASSQSTGEGYGYTF. The CDR3 DNA reads TGTGCCAGCAGCCAGTCGACAGGGGAAGGCTATGGCTACACCTTC.

This sequence joins TRBV7-9 and TRBJ1-5; D not certain. V was trimmed by 1 base and J by 5 bases, leaving 9 bases between them. The CDR3 contains 14 residues. Germline lookup yields CDR1 SEHNR and CDR2 FQNEAQ (reference sequence). The CDR3 is CASSLEAGYQPQHF. The CDR3 coding sequence is TGTGCCAGCAGCTTAGAGGCAGGTTATCAGCCCCAGCATTTT.

Here the CDR3 DNA reads TGTGCCAGCAGCCCTACGCGGGCTACCTACGAGCAGTACTTC. As protein: CASSPTRATYEQYF. The chain links TRBV6-6 to TRBJ2-7; D may be TRBD2 (5 bases). CDR3 size: 14 residues. Germline V lookup: CDR1 MNHNY, CDR2 SVGAGI (reference sequence). Trimming took off 6 bases at V and 2 bases at J, with 14 bases between the two ends.

The chain combines TRBV6-5 with TRBJ2-1; TRBD2 agrees at 7 bases. With 2 bases clipped from V and 1 base from J, the junction kept 2 bases outside the gene matches. This CDR3 has 15 amino acids. The V gene's germline CDR1 is MNHEY and CDR2 SVGAGI. CDR3 residues: CASSYRGESYNEQFF. For the CDR3, the DNA is TGTGCCAGCAGTTACCGGGGGGAATCCTACAATGAGCAGTTCTTC.

V gene TRBV5-4 combines with J gene TRBJ1-4, with 8 bases that match TRBD1. Germline assignment: CDR1 SGHNT and CDR2 YYREEE (reference sequence). This CDR3 has 15 residues. V shed 4 bases, J shed 4 bases, and the junction held 6 bases outside the gene matches. The CDR3 DNA sequence: TGTGCCAGCAGCCTAGGACAGGGTGATAATGAAAAACTGTTTTTT. Translation: CASSLGQGDNEKLFF.

This clone has only a few counts. This chain joins TRBV9 and TRBJ1-1; D unclear. This CDR3 is built from 13 residues. Trimming removed 0 bases from V and 6 bases from J, with 9 bases in between. Germline CDR1 is SGDLS and CDR2 is YYNGEE. In DNA form, the CDR3 reads TGTGCCAGCAGCGTAGCTCTGTCCGCTGAAGCTTTCTTT. It specifies CASSVALSAEAFF.

The genes are TRBV29-1 and TRBJ1-1; D not certain. With 4 bases removed from V and 6 bases from J, the gap between germline ends came to 6 bases. CDR1 and CDR2 (germline): SQVTM, ANQGSEA. The CDR3 has 10 residues. CDR3 in amino acids: CSVGGPEAFF. CDR3 nucleotide sequence: TGCAGCGTTGGAGGGCCTGAAGCTTTCTTT.

V is TRBV27 and J is TRBJ1-2; no clear D. Trimming removed 0 bases at V and 8 bases at J, with 13 bases between. Germline V CDR1 and CDR2: MNHEY, SMNVEV (reference sequence). The CDR3 length is 14 residues. The CDR3 sequence is CASSLSAPLRGYTF. The DNA of the CDR3 is TGTGCCAGCAGTTTATCTGCGCCTCTGCGGGGCTACACCTTC.

The chain couples TRBV30 to TRBJ2-7; 7 nucleotides align to TRBD2. The trim removed 2 bases at V and 2 bases at J, leaving 6 bases unmatched. The CDR3 is made up of 14 amino acids. Per the germline V gene, CDR1 is GTSNPN and CDR2 is SVGIG (reference sequence). This CDR3 is CAWSIWGGTYEQYF. The CDR3, as DNA: TGTGCCTGGAGTATTTGGGGGGGAACCTACGAGCAGTACTTC.

The chain links TRBV2 to TRBJ1-1, with 7 bases identical to TRBD1. There are 11 residues in the CDR3. The V gene's germline CDR1 is SNHLY and CDR2 FYNNEI. The trim removed 9 bases at V and 4 bases at J, leaving 2 bases unmatched. CDR3 nucleotides: TGTGCCAGTCACAGGGGCACTGAAGCTTTCTTT. Translated, it gives CASHRGTEAFF.